This TCR beta chain was retrieved from a study of blood T cell repertoires in COVID-19. Study context: T cells, B-cell-depleted T cells, or PBMCs supplied cDNA or gDNA.

CDR3 length: 16 residues. Germline V gene data show CDR1 as LGHNA and CDR2 as YNFKEQ. The V end was cut by 8 bases, the J end by 4 bases, with 22 bases between. Source study methods: It was from reference gene primer amplification that nucleated cell counts were estimated. Clones were read by immunoSEQ multiplex PCR, and TCRdb kept only the in-frame ones, dropping some. For V, J and clone size, that table is used; D and trimming come from the DNA. Counted here are 51,000 or so clones, 70% to 90% occurring once; the ten biggest clones make up 13%. The rearrangement uses TRBV4-2 and TRBJ2-3; a possible D gene is TRBD1 (6 bases). Sample: peripheral blood. This receptor was identified in an elderly man with acute or convalescent COVID-19. Here the CDR3 reads CASSRLIGGEADTQYF. CDR3 in DNA: TGTGCCAGCTCCCGGTTGATTGGGGGCGAAGCAGATACGCAGTATTTT.